This T cell receptor beta chain was captured in a study of T cell responses to AZD1222 COVID-19 vaccine. Second-dose timings of about 4 or about 12 weeks were pooled. General study results and limits: Recipients of two AZD1222 doses showed rising Spike-specific TCR breadth and depth.

The CDR3 has 13 residues. V lost 7 bases and J lost 0, with 4 bases in between. TCRdb's copy holds only in-frame clones and misses some; the assay was immunoSEQ multiplex PCR. This sample has over 95,000 clones, with roughly 84% found just once. A word on this clone: Its antigen is unknown.

The sequence was collected from an adult who received the AZD1222 COVID-19 vaccine. This chain uses TRBV12-3 or TRBV12-4 with TRBJ2-6; the D is unclear. The material was peripheral blood, obtained 28 days after the second AZD1222 dose. DNA of the CDR3: TGTGCCAGCACCCACTCTGGGGCCAACGTCCTGACTTTC. Its translation: CASTHSGANVLTF.